Described below is a single TCR beta chain sequence and its context. The data were taken from a study of T cells in Graves' hyperthyroidism and ophthalmopathy. V gave up 3 bases and J gave up 2 bases, with 13 bases separating them. There are 16 residues in the CDR3. Germline CDR1 KGHDR, CDR2 SFDVKD. The source material, RNA transcripts, was used to amplify TCR beta CDR3 regions. In the first-round RT-PCR of the TCR CDR3, the HTBI primer set was used. TCRdb reprocessed the multiplex PCR reads with MiXCR, giving one entry per CDR3 protein. The sample records around 700,000 distinct CDR3 sequences, approximately 36% being singletons.

The TCR comes from a middle-aged woman with Graves' hyperthyroidism. V gene TRBV24-1 combines with J gene TRBJ1-5; D perhaps matches TRBD1 (5 bases). The sequencing input was blood. CDR3 in DNA: TGTGCCACCAGTGATAAGCAGGGAATCGGCAATCAGCCCCAGCATTTT. It yields the protein CATSDKQGIGNQPQHF.